This T cell receptor (beta chain) was captured in a study of blood T cell repertoires in COVID-19. For the study at large: Acute and convalescent COVID-19 samples came from the United States, Italy and Spain.

Sequenced by immunoSEQ multiplex PCR; TCRdb stores in-frame clones only, minus some. Counted here are a few hundred thousand clones, 87% occurring once; the ten biggest clones make up over 6%. J lost 5 bases, V lost 5 bases, and 5 bases had no gene match. The length of the CDR3 is 14 residues. CDR1 and CDR2 from the germline V gene are SGHAT and FQNNGV. The clonotype was recovered from a woman between 35 and 50 years old who had recovered from COVID-19. Sequencing used PBMCs or T cells enriched from blood (not recorded which). V is TRBV11-2 and J is TRBJ1-2, with 10 bases matching TRBD1. The CDR3 DNA sequence: TGTGCCAGCAGCCAGGTGGGACAGGGGTATGGCTACACCTTC. Residues: CASSQVGQGYGYTF. The full variable domain, completed using reference TRBV11-2 and TRBJ1-2, is EAGVAQSPRYKIIEKRQSVAFWCNPISGHATLYWYQQILGQGPKLLIQFQNNGVVDDSQLPKDRFSAERLKGVDSTLKIQPAKLEDSAVYLCASSQVGQGYGYTFGSGTRLTVV.